In its sample, the clone carrying this T cell receptor (beta chain) was seen a few times. What it binds is not known. Using immunoSEQ multiplex PCR, the repertoire was profiled, and TCRdb retains in-frame clones only, with some absent. The sample lists approximately 50,000 clones, approximately 80% occurring once. The CDR3 is 15 amino acids. The ends were cut back, 3 bases at V and 2 bases at J, with 14 bases in the middle. Germline CDR1 and CDR2: ENHRY and SYGVKD. This entry is derived from a study of T cell responses to AZD1222 COVID-19 vaccine. Study findings and constraints: Vaccination with two AZD1222 doses was followed by a rise in Spike-specific TCR breadth and depth.

The V and J genes are TRBV10-3 and TRBJ2-7, with TRBD2 as a possible D gene (6 bases). This TCR was sampled from an adult who received the AZD1222 COVID-19 vaccine. Sequencing was performed on peripheral blood, taken 28 days after the second AZD1222 dose. CDR3 in DNA: TGTGCCATCAGTGATTCGGAGCGGGCCGCCTACGAGCAGTACTTC. Translated, it gives CAISDSERAAYEQYF.